The 26 T cell receptor beta chains below all came from one sample that was sequenced in a study of cytomegalovirus exposure and HLA in healthy donors. A multiplex PCR was run with 60 Vbeta primers and 13 Jbeta primers. Here immunoSEQ multiplex PCR was the method, and the copy in TCRdb shows in-frame clones only, minus some. The sample includes more than 100,000 clones, more than 70% of them seen just once. Sequenced material: PBMCs. The receptors were sampled from an older woman in good health and CMV-seronegative.

Only a few counts were recorded for this clone. The sample contains more than one DNA sequence encoding this CDR3. This chain joins TRBV11-2 and TRBJ2-1; maybe TRBD2 (6 bases). Germline CDR1 SGHAT, CDR2 FQNNGV. The V and J ends lost 4 bases and 7 bases respectively, with 8 bases between them. The CDR3 extends over 12 amino acids. CDR3 loop: CASSYRGNEQFF. The CDR3 coding sequence is TGTGCCAGCAGCTACCGGGGGAATGAGCAGTTCTTC.

V is TRBV28 and J is TRBJ2-2; TRBD1 agrees at 8 bases. The CDR3 is made up of 18 amino acids. V gave up 6 bases and J gave up 3 bases; unmatched junction bases: 15. Germline V lookup: CDR1 MDHEN, CDR2 SYDVKM. The CDR3 DNA follows: TGTGCCAGCAGCCCGAACAGGGGGACTCCTTCCTACACCGGGGAGCTGTTTTTT. Its translation: CASSPNRGTPSYTGELFF. The variable domain in full, completed from reference TRBV28 and TRBJ2-2, reads DVKVTQSSRYLVKRTGEKVFLECVQDMDHENMFWYRQDPGLGLRLIYFSYDVKMKEKGDIPEGYSVSREKKERFSLILESASTNQTSMYLCASSPNRGTPSYTGELFFGEGSRLTVL.

This clone turned up a few times. The rearrangement uses TRBV6-6 and TRBJ2-7; 11 bases align to TRBD2. This CDR3 spans 13 amino acids. From germline, CDR1 is MNHNY and CDR2 SVGAGI (reference sequence). With 10 bases clipped from V and 6 bases from J, the junction kept 8 bases outside the gene matches. CDR3: CATTSGSSVEQYF. CDR3 bases: TGTGCCACTACTAGCGGGAGTTCCGTCGAGCAGTACTTC.

The chain has TRBV5-6 and TRBJ1-2, with 9 bases aligning to TRBD1. The CDR3 is 13 amino acids. CDR1 and CDR2 (germline): SGHDT, YYEEEE. The J segment lost 8 bases and the V segment lost 4 bases, leaving 6 bases of the junction unmatched. CDR3 loop: CASSPWTGVGYTF. The CDR3 DNA follows: TGTGCCAGCAGCCCATGGACAGGGGTGGGCTACACCTTC.

This clone has just one count. The chain employs TRBV5-1 and TRBJ1-1; 8 bases map to TRBD1. With V trimmed by 0 bases and J by 10 bases, 5 bases remained unmatched. The CDR3 loop spans 13 amino acids. Germline CDR1 is SGHRS and CDR2 is YFSETQ. The CDR3 DNA reads TGCGCCAGCAGCTTGGGAACCGACAGGGGAGCTTTCTTT. Amino acid sequence: CASSLGTDRGAFF.

The chain has TRBV4-1 and TRBJ1-5; D gene ambiguous. V lost 4 bases to trimming and J lost 1 base, with 14 bases between them. Germline CDR1 is MGHRA and CDR2 is YSYEKL. CDR3 length equals 16 residues. This chain's CDR3 is CASSLAAHVSNQPQHF. DNA of the CDR3: TGCGCCAGCAGCCTAGCGGCCCACGTCAGCAATCAGCCCCAGCATTTT.

There are a few counts of this clone. This chain links TRBV2 with TRBJ1-6; 8 nucleotides align to TRBD1. Germline CDR1 and CDR2: SNHLY and FYNNEI. This CDR3 contains 17 residues. V lost 2 bases to trimming and J lost 0 bases; unmatched junction nucleotides: 3. The CDR3 nucleotides read TGTGCCAGCAGTGAAATACAGGGGGACTCCTATAATTCACCCCTCCACTTT. Protein product: CASSEIQGDSYNSPLHF.

The chain's CDR3 is CASSLGTGGDGYTF. DNA for the CDR3: TGTGCCAGCAGCCTGGGGACAGGGGGAGATGGCTACACCTTC. This chain connects TRBV7-3 to TRBJ1-2, with 11 bases aligning to TRBD1. V lost 5 bases, J lost 6 bases, and 5 bases stayed unmatched. Looked up from germline, CDR1 is SGHTA and CDR2 is FQGTGA. The CDR3 covers 14 residues.

The chain employs TRBV5-1 and TRBJ1-4, with D perhaps TRBD1 (5 bases). The CDR3 is 15 residues long. The germline V and J ends were trimmed by 2 bases and 4 bases, with 12 bases remaining between them. The germline V gene encodes CDR1 SGHRS and CDR2 YFSETQ. Here the CDR3 DNA reads TGCGCCAGCAGCTTAGCGACAGATTATAATGAAAAACTGTTTTTT. Encoded protein: CASSLATDYNEKLFF.

This chain joins TRBV28 and TRBJ1-3; no definite D call. The CDR3 has 16 residues. Germline-derived CDR1 and CDR2 are MDHEN and SYDVKM. Trimming took off 0 bases at V and 7 bases at J, with 16 bases between the two ends. CDR3: CASSLWSASLINTIYF. For the CDR3, the DNA is TGTGCCAGCAGTTTATGGTCGGCTAGTCTAATCAACACCATATATTTT. Together with reference TRBV28 and TRBJ1-3, the CDR3 gives the full variable domain: DVKVTQSSRYLVKRTGEKVFLECVQDMDHENMFWYRQDPGLGLRLIYFSYDVKMKEKGDIPEGYSVSREKKERFSLILESASTNQTSMYLCASSLWSASLINTIYFGEGSWLTVV.

This chain links TRBV11-2 with TRBJ2-7; D possibly corresponds to TRBD1 (6 bases). The germline CDR1 and CDR2 sequences are SGHAT and FQNNGV. The CDR3 length is 13 residues. Trimming stripped 1 base from V and 3 bases from J, with 7 bases between. The CDR3 nucleotides read TGTGCCAGCAGCTTAGTACAGGGCTACGAGCAGTACTTC. Protein: CASSLVQGYEQYF.

The rearrangement joins TRBV5-1 to TRBJ2-7; D might be TRBD1 (6 bases). Trimming took off 5 bases at V and 1 base at J, with 16 bases between the two ends. The CDR3 extends over 15 amino acids. Per germline, CDR1 SGHRS and CDR2 YFSETQ. The CDR3 nucleotides read TGCGCCAGCAGGCCATTTCGAAGGGGGTCCTACGAGCAGTACTTC. It translates to CASRPFRRGSYEQYF.

This chain connects TRBV4-1 to TRBJ2-3; the D gene is possibly TRBD2 (6 bases). The V gene lost 0 bases and the J gene lost 1 base, with 11 bases spanning the gap. CDR3 length: 16 amino acids. The germline V gene has CDR1 MGHRA and CDR2 YSYEKL. For the CDR3, the DNA is TGCGCCAGCAGCCAAGATCGGAGGGGACGCACAGATACGCAGTATTTT. Translating it yields CASSQDRRGRTDTQYF.

The rearrangement links TRBV11-2 to TRBJ2-7; D gene uncertain. With 6 bases removed from V and 0 bases from J, the gap between germline ends came to 6 bases. This CDR3 has 12 residues. Germline CDR1 SGHAT, CDR2 FQNNGV. In DNA form, the CDR3 reads TGTGCCAGCAGTCGGTACTCCTACGAGCAGTACTTC. Translating gives CASSRYSYEQYF.

This chain connects TRBV5-4 to TRBJ1-3; 8 bases align to TRBD1. Germline loops: CDR1 SGHNT, CDR2 YYREEE (reference sequence). The V gene end was trimmed by 0 bases and the J gene end by 4 bases; junction bases not matched to a gene: 3. The length of the CDR3 is 15 residues. The CDR3 region is CASSLVGQGGNTIYF. The CDR3 nucleotides read TGTGCCAGCAGCTTGGTAGGACAGGGCGGAAACACCATATATTTT.

The V and J genes are TRBV5-4 and TRBJ1-3, with 7 bases aligning to TRBD1. The V and J ends lost 2 bases and 4 bases, in that order; junction bases with no gene match: 6. This CDR3 has 15 residues. CDR1 is SGHNT, CDR2 YYREEE, per germline (reference sequence). CDR3 sequence reads: CASSFTGTAGNTIYF. The CDR3, as DNA: TGTGCCAGCAGCTTCACCGGGACAGCAGGAAACACCATATATTTT.

The chain combines TRBV27 with TRBJ2-6, with D hard to call. The V end was cut by 2 bases, the J end by 0 bases, with 11 bases between. The germline gives CDR1 MNHEY, CDR2 SMNVEV (reference sequence). The CDR3 has 17 residues. The CDR3 coding sequence is TGTGCCAGCAGTTTAGGTTACGCGAGCTCTGGGGCCAACGTCCTGACTTTC. Its protein is CASSLGYASSGANVLTF.

The V and J genes are TRBV7-8 and TRBJ1-4; 7 bases match TRBD1. Germline V CDR1 and CDR2: SGHVS, FQNEAQ. The CDR3 spans 15 residues. The V segment lost 5 bases and the J segment 3 bases; nucleotides outside the gene matches: 6. This CDR3 is CASSPLDRPNEKLFF. The DNA for the CDR3 is TGTGCCAGCAGCCCCCTGGACAGGCCTAATGAAAAACTGTTTTTT.

This clone was detected only a few times. J is TRBJ2-1 and V is TRBV7-3; possible D gene TRBD2, 5 bases. The germline V gene encodes CDR1 SGHTA and CDR2 FQGTGA. V gave up 4 bases and J gave up 7 bases, with 14 bases separating them. The CDR3 is 14 amino acids. CDR3 protein: CASSSTDSLNEQFF. As DNA, the CDR3 is TGTGCCAGCAGCTCTACGGACTCTCTAAATGAGCAGTTCTTC.

The chain carries TRBV2 and TRBJ1-5; D is unclear. The CDR3 consists of 16 residues. CDR1 and CDR2 from the germline V gene are SNHLY and FYNNEI. V was clipped by 5 bases and J by 1 base, with 15 bases between them. The CDR3 here is CASSWEGSVSNQPQHF. The CDR3 bases are TGTGCCAGCAGTTGGGAGGGATCGGTGAGCAATCAGCCCCAGCATTTT.

For this clone: Compared with germline, one end of the junction differs, possibly owing to a read error. V and J are TRBV19 and TRBJ2-1; 7 nucleotides match TRBD2. Germline CDR1 is LNHDA and CDR2 is SQIVND (reference sequence). The CDR3 consists of 16 residues. The CDR3 sequence: CASSKLAAQAYNEQFF. CDR3 in DNA: TGTGCCAGTAGTAAGCTAGCGGCCCAGGCCTATAATGAGCAGTTCTTC.

The chain uses TRBV19 and TRBJ1-3; D remains unclear. Between the trimmed V and J ends, which lost 5 bases and 2 bases, there was a span of 13 bases. Germline assignment: CDR1 LNHDA and CDR2 SQIVND (reference sequence). There are 15 residues in the CDR3. CDR3 amino acids: CASSLPHGTGNTIYF. In DNA, the CDR3 is TGTGCCAGTAGTCTCCCCCACGGGACTGGAAACACCATATATTTT.

This clone was counted a single time. This chain uses TRBV5-8 with TRBJ1-1; no clear D. The germline V gene has CDR1 SGHTS and CDR2 YDEGEE. This CDR3 contains 12 residues. Trimming pared 6 bases from V and 1 base from J, leaving 7 bases between. This CDR3 reads CASIARNTEAFF. CDR3 DNA sequence: TGTGCCAGCATCGCGCGGAACACTGAAGCTTTCTTT.

The genes are TRBV6-1 and TRBJ1-2; D remains ambiguous. V lost 1 base and J 3 bases, leaving 9 bases between the germline ends. The germline V gene encodes CDR1 MNHNS and CDR2 SASEGT. The CDR3 runs to 14 residues. CDR3 amino acids: CASSEGQVDYGYTF. The CDR3 DNA reads as TGTGCCAGCAGTGAAGGGCAGGTGGACTATGGCTACACCTTC.

The chain combines TRBV7-8 with TRBJ1-2, with a possible D match to TRBD1 (5 bases). V was cut by 5 bases and J by 7 bases, with 20 bases left in between. Germline loops: CDR1 SGHVS, CDR2 FQNEAQ. This CDR3 comprises 15 residues. The CDR3 loop is CASSPRREETSGYTF. For the CDR3, the DNA is TGTGCCAGCAGCCCGCGCAGGGAGGAAACCTCTGGCTACACCTTC.

J is TRBJ2-1 and V is TRBV14; D may be TRBD1 (6 bases). With 3 bases removed from V and 0 bases from J, the gap between germline ends came to 6 bases. Germline V CDR1 and CDR2: SGHDN, FVKESK. The CDR3 extends over 14 amino acids. The CDR3 DNA is TGTGCCAGCAGCCAGACAGGCTCCTACAATGAGCAGTTCTTC. It codes for CASSQTGSYNEQFF.